Given below is one TCR beta chain in context. The antigen remains undetermined. This CDR3 spans 15 amino acids. CDR1 SGHTA and CDR2 FQGNSA come from the germline V gene. Trimming took off 4 bases at V and 2 bases at J, with 12 bases between the two ends. The sample comes from a study of spatial heterogeneity in lung cancer. Study-wide findings and caveats: Intratumoral expanded alpha and beta TCR counts were found to track tumor mutation counts.

Single TCR cDNA molecules each had their own unique molecular identifier. One entry per CDR3 protein, called by TCRdb with MiXCR from the 5' RACE reads. The data contain around 9,000 distinct CDR3 sequences, 6% to 6.5% of them singletons. Indicated time point: sample taken at primary tumor resection. Material: lung tumor tissue, obtained at surgery. V and J are TRBV7-2 and TRBJ2-1; a possible D gene is TRBD2 (6 bases). This TCR was sampled from a male donor with early-stage non-small cell lung cancer. This chain's CDR3 is CASSSRDSTYNEQFF. The CDR3 DNA reads TGTGCCAGCAGCTCCCGGGACTCAACCTACAATGAGCAGTTCTTC. The full variable domain, in which reference TRBV7-2 and TRBJ2-1 provide the parts outside the CDR3, is GAGVSQSPSNKVTEKGKDVELRCDPISGHTALYWYRQSLGQGLEFLIYFQGNSAPDKSGLPSDRFSAERTGGSVSTLTIQRTQQEDSAVYLCASSSRDSTYNEQFFGPGTRLTVL.